This T cell receptor beta chain was sequenced for a study of cytomegalovirus exposure and HLA in healthy donors. Germline assignment: CDR1 SGHAT and CDR2 FQNNGV. V was pared by 2 bases and J by 7 bases, with 7 bases of the junction left unmatched. The length of the CDR3 is 15 residues. The PCR contained 60 Vbeta and 13 Jbeta primers. Some clones are missing from TCRdb's copy, which holds only in-frame ones; the method was immunoSEQ multiplex PCR. The data contain some 90,000 clones, 60% to 85% of them seen just once; the ten biggest clones take up under 2.5%. Concerning this clone: Its target is not known.

The study, taken as a whole, reports: Most CMV-associated TCR beta chains appeared HLA-restricted in a later analysis. Prior analysis indicated that the majority of TCR beta V segments exhibited productivity approximately 87% or approximately 30% of the time. A later analysis reportedly identified an Asian-associated ancestry cluster as carrying fewer N-insertions than the approximately 670-donor mean. In vitro work confirmed that a few CMV-associated chains recognize CMV antigens.

This clonotype originated in a boy younger than 18 in good health and CMV-seronegative. The V gene is TRBV11-2, the J gene TRBJ1-2; 10 bases are shared with TRBD1. The specimen was PBMCs. CDR3 sequence: CASSLSGTGVSGYTF. The CDR3 bases are TGTGCCAGCAGCTTATCTGGGACAGGGGTCTCTGGCTACACCTTC.